Below are 30 T cell receptor beta chains sequenced from a single sample in a study of blood T cell repertoires in COVID-19. Sequenced by immunoSEQ multiplex PCR; TCRdb stores in-frame clones only, minus some. The data show under 250,000 clones, around four fifths seen once. Sequenced material: peripheral blood. The receptors stem from a man aged 35-49 years with active or convalescent COVID-19.

The chain carries TRBV5-4 and TRBJ1-3; the D gene is possibly TRBD1 (6 bases). The CDR3 has 15 residues. The germline V gene encodes CDR1 SGHNT and CDR2 YYREEE (reference sequence). V dropped 0 bases and J dropped 4 bases, with 11 bases sitting between them. The CDR3 DNA reads as TGTGCCAGCAGCTTGGGGCGACAGGCGGGAAACACCATATATTTT. Protein product: CASSLGRQAGNTIYF.

The chain carries TRBV25-1 and TRBJ2-5; TRBD2 aligns across 7 bases. The CDR3 has 16 amino acids. In germline, CDR1 is MGHDK, CDR2 SYGVNS. Unmatched junction bases numbered 9, after V lost 3 bases and J lost 2 bases. The CDR3: CASSDSGLVGQETQYF. In DNA, the CDR3 is TGTGCCAGCAGTGATTCCGGACTAGTGGGACAAGAGACCCAGTACTTC.

This clone was seen only once. This chain joins TRBV23-1 and TRBJ1-6; a weak D match, TRBD1 (6 bases). TRBV23-1 belongs to the ORF category, with a function that is uncertain. With 6 bases removed from V and 6 bases from J, the gap between germline ends came to 18 bases. This CDR3 comprises 16 residues. In DNA form, the CDR3 reads TGCGCCAGCAGCGACAGGTTAGAGGTGTGTAATTCACCCCTCCACTTT. Translating gives CASSDRLEVCNSPLHF.

CDR3 sequence (DNA): TGTGCCGGGCAGGGACTGGGCTACGAGCAGTACTTC. Translated, it gives CAGQGLGYEQYF. V usage is TRBV2 and J usage is TRBJ2-7; TRBD2 is a possible D gene (6 bases). CDR3 length: 12 amino acids. V was shortened by 11 bases and J by 3 bases, with 14 bases between the two germline ends. CDR1 and CDR2 from the germline V gene are SNHLY and FYNNEI.

The CDR3 DNA sequence: TGTGCCAGTAGTAGCGCGGTCACCGGGGAGCTGTTTTTT. Encoded protein: CASSSAVTGELFF. The chain recombines TRBV19 with TRBJ2-2; no reliable D call. Trimming took off 4 bases at V and 4 bases at J, with 7 bases between the two ends. Germline-derived CDR1 and CDR2 are LNHDA and SQIVND (reference sequence). The CDR3 has 13 amino acids.

The rearrangement links TRBV4-1 to TRBJ2-7, with 7 positions matching TRBD1. CDR3 length: 14 amino acids. Germline values: CDR1 MGHRA, CDR2 YSYEKL. V dropped 4 bases and J dropped 8; count of bases not matched to a gene: 11. The CDR3 coding sequence is TGCGCCAGCAGCCGCATTCCTCTACAGGGGCAGCAGTACTTC. Its protein is CASSRIPLQGQQYF.

The chain recombines TRBV24-1 with TRBJ2-5; D perhaps matches TRBD2 (6 bases). V lost 0 bases and J 5 bases, leaving 12 bases between the germline ends. The CDR3 has 15 amino acids. Per the germline V gene, CDR1 is KGHDR and CDR2 is SFDVKD. The CDR3 here is CATSDLSPAGETQYF. As DNA, the CDR3 is TGTGCCACCAGTGATTTGTCGCCGGCGGGGGAGACCCAGTACTTC.

This clone was seen a single time. The gene calls are TRBV4-1 and TRBJ2-3, with 7 bases matching TRBD2. After removal of 4 bases from V and 1 base from J, the junction contained 5 bases not matched to a gene. The germline V gene has CDR1 MGHRA and CDR2 YSYEKL. The CDR3 totals 15 residues. CDR3 amino acids: CASSPNLAGTDTQYF. The CDR3 nucleotides read TGCGCCAGCAGCCCGAACCTAGCGGGCACAGATACGCAGTATTTT.

J is TRBJ2-7 and V is TRBV30; D gene uncertain. The CDR3 spans 11 residues. Germline V gene sequence: CDR1 GTSNPN, CDR2 SVGIG (reference sequence). The CDR3 DNA sequence: TGTGCTTCAAGACTCGCCTACGAGCAGTACTTC. It yields the protein CASRLAYEQYF.

This rearrangement joins TRBV7-2 to TRBJ2-3; TRBD2 matches at 11 bases. Germline CDR1 is SGHTA and CDR2 is FQGNSA. With 4 bases clipped from V and 8 bases from J, the junction kept 8 bases outside the gene matches. The CDR3 spans 15 residues. The CDR3 DNA reads TGTGCCAGCAGCTCGGCTAGCGGGGGGAAGGCTACGCAGTATTTT. Translating gives CASSSASGGKATQYF.

The genes are TRBV28 and TRBJ1-1; D possibly corresponds to TRBD1 (6 bases). CDR1 and CDR2 (germline): MDHEN, SYDVKM. This CDR3 region has 15 residues. Trimming cost V 2 bases and J 1 base, with 11 bases left between them. The CDR3 nucleotides are TGTGCCAGCAGTTTAGGGGGGGCGCCGAACACTGAAGCTTTCTTT. Translated, it gives CASSLGGAPNTEAFF. Supplemented by reference TRBV28 and TRBJ1-1, the full variable domain reads DVKVTQSSRYLVKRTGEKVFLECVQDMDHENMFWYRQDPGLGLRLIYFSYDVKMKEKGDIPEGYSVSREKKERFSLILESASTNQTSMYLCASSLGGAPNTEAFFGQGTRLTVV.

The genes are TRBV5-1 and TRBJ1-4, with TRBD1 matching 8 bases. Germline V gene lookup returns CDR1 SGHRS and CDR2 YFSETQ. The CDR3 is 15 residues long. Trimming cost V 4 bases and J 2 bases; bases outside gene matches: 4. The CDR3 spells CASSIRQGTNEKLFF. The CDR3 region has the DNA TGCGCCAGCAGCATTAGACAGGGGACTAATGAAAAACTGTTTTTT.

This clone was seen once. The chain carries TRBV5-1 and TRBJ2-1, with 11 bases identical to TRBD2. The CDR3 runs to 16 residues. Unmatched junction bases numbered 6, after V lost 1 base and J lost 6 bases. Germline lookup yields CDR1 SGHRS and CDR2 YFSETQ. This chain's CDR3 is CASSLRASGRSNEQFF. For the CDR3, the DNA is TGCGCCAGCAGCTTGAGGGCTAGCGGGAGGTCCAATGAGCAGTTCTTC.

CDR3 DNA sequence: TGTGCCTGGGAGGGAGGGAGCGAGACCCAGTACTTC. This gives the protein CAWEGGSETQYF. The chain recombines TRBV30 with TRBJ2-5, with TRBD2 identical over 7 bases. V gave up 5 bases and J gave up 5 bases; unmatched junction bases: 5. CDR1 is GTSNPN, CDR2 SVGIG, per germline (reference sequence). The CDR3 loop spans 12 amino acids.

The V and J genes are TRBV30 and TRBJ1-5; no definite D call. Germline V gives CDR1 GTSNPN, CDR2 SVGIG (reference sequence). The CDR3 contains 13 residues. V was clipped by 2 bases and J by 3 bases, with 8 bases between them. CDR3: CAWSHDTNQPQHF. The CDR3 DNA sequence: TGTGCCTGGAGTCACGACACCAATCAGCCCCAGCATTTT.

The CDR3 DNA follows: TGTGCCTGGACCACGGGGGTCGGTCTCTACGAGCAGTACTTC. Amino acids: CAWTTGVGLYEQYF. The chain uses TRBV30 and TRBJ2-7; a possible D gene is TRBD2 (6 bases). Trimming took off 4 bases at V and 3 bases at J, with 16 bases between the two ends. Germline V gene lookup returns CDR1 GTSNPN and CDR2 SVGIG (reference sequence). The CDR3 sequence is 14 residues long.

V usage is TRBV4-3 and J usage is TRBJ1-4; no firm D call. V dropped 1 base and J dropped 12 bases, with 12 bases sitting between them. From germline, CDR1 is LGHNA and CDR2 YSLEER. The CDR3 loop spans 13 amino acids. CDR3 coding DNA: TGCGCCAGCAGCCAAGGAGTTGGGGAGGAACTGTTTTTT. It codes for CASSQGVGEELFF.

The genes are TRBV19 and TRBJ1-5; 7 nucleotides align to TRBD1. This CDR3 is 13 amino acids long. Losses at the gene ends were 4 bases for V and 9 bases for J; bases not matched to a gene: 6. The germline CDR1 and CDR2 sequences are LNHDA and SQIVND (reference sequence). Here the CDR3 reads CASSTTGYVPQHF. CDR3 nucleotides: TGTGCCAGTAGTACGACAGGGTATGTGCCCCAGCATTTT.

The chain combines TRBV4-1 with TRBJ2-3, with 11 bases that match TRBD2. The CDR3 sequence is 17 residues long. The V and J ends lost 2 bases and 6 bases, in that order; junction bases with no gene match: 10. Per germline, CDR1 MGHRA and CDR2 YSYEKL. The CDR3 bases are TGCGCCAGCAGCCAATTTATAGCGGGAGGGGCCACGGATACGCAGTATTTT. Protein product: CASSQFIAGGATDTQYF.

This chain connects TRBV19 to TRBJ1-6; D unresolved. Germline V gene lookup returns CDR1 LNHDA and CDR2 SQIVND (reference sequence). V was cut by 5 bases and J by 3 bases, with 8 bases left in between. CDR3 length: 14 amino acids. As DNA, the CDR3 is TGTGCCAGTAGTGAGGGCGGCTATAATTCACCCCTCCACTTT. Translated: CASSEGGYNSPLHF. Using reference TRBV19 and TRBJ1-6 for the parts outside the CDR3, the full variable domain is DGGITQSPKYLFRKEGQNVTLSCEQNLNHDAMYWYRQDPGQGLRLIYYSQIVNDFQKGDIAEGYSVSREKKESFPLTVTSAQKNPTAFYLCASSEGGYNSPLHFGNGTRLTVT.

The chain couples TRBV5-1 to TRBJ2-5; 10 nucleotides align to TRBD2. The CDR3 sequence is 16 residues long. V lost 4 bases and J lost 3; bases outside the gene matches: 9. Germline V CDR1 and CDR2: SGHRS, YFSETQ. The CDR3 spells CASSARRLAGEETQYF. DNA of the CDR3: TGCGCCAGCAGCGCACGGCGGCTAGCGGGAGAAGAGACCCAGTACTTC.

This chain connects TRBV12-3 or TRBV12-4 to TRBJ2-3, with D perhaps matching TRBD2 (5 bases). Trimming took 6 bases from V and 2 from J, leaving 6 bases between them. This CDR3 has 12 amino acids. The CDR3 bases are TGTGCCAGCAGGACTACCACAGATACGCAGTATTTT. Translated: CASRTTTDTQYF.

This CDR3 is CATDRTGGFDEQFF. In DNA, the CDR3 is TGTGCCACCGATAGGACAGGGGGCTTCGATGAGCAGTTCTTC. The gene calls are TRBV19 and TRBJ2-1, with 11 bases matching TRBD1. This CDR3 comprises 14 residues. With 10 bases clipped from V and 8 bases from J, the junction kept 10 bases outside the gene matches. In germline, CDR1 is LNHDA, CDR2 SQIVND (reference sequence).

The gene calls are TRBV7-2 and TRBJ1-2; D is possibly TRBD1 (6 bases). Trimming took 1 base from V and 8 from J, leaving 14 bases between them. CDR1 and CDR2 from the germline V gene are SGHTA and FQGNSA. CDR3 size: 14 residues. CDR3 DNA sequence: TGTGCCAGCAGCTTAGGAAGTATGGGGGCCGGCTACACCTTC. This translates into CASSLGSMGAGYTF.

The chain joins TRBV24-1 to TRBJ1-5; weak D call: TRBD1 (5 bases). CDR3 size: 16 residues. CDR1 and CDR2 (germline): KGHDR, SFDVKD. Deletions cut 2 bases from V and 0 bases from J, with 10 bases between. The CDR3 protein is CATSDSQGYSNQPQHF. CDR3 in DNA: TGTGCCACCAGTGATTCGCAGGGTTATAGCAATCAGCCCCAGCATTTT.

The rearrangement uses TRBV19 and TRBJ2-1; no clear D gene. The CDR3 runs to 12 residues. Looked up from germline, CDR1 is LNHDA and CDR2 is SQIVND (reference sequence). The V end was cut by 2 bases, the J end by 10 bases, with 9 bases between. CDR3 residues: CASSIRVAEQFF. In DNA, the CDR3 is TGTGCCAGTAGTATACGGGTCGCCGAGCAGTTCTTC.

CDR3 bases: TGTGCCAGCAGCTTACGGGGGTACGGCTACGAGCAGTACTTC. The encoded protein is CASSLRGYGYEQYF. V usage is TRBV7-6 and J usage is TRBJ2-7; perhaps TRBD2 as D (6 bases). V gave up 2 bases and J gave up 3 bases, with 11 bases separating them. CDR1 and CDR2 from the germline V gene are SGHVS and FNYEAQ. The CDR3 covers 14 residues. Drawing the rest from reference TRBV7-6 and TRBJ2-7, the complete variable domain is GAGVSQSPRYKVTKRGQDVALRCDPISGHVSLYWYRQALGQGPEFLTYFNYEAQQDKSGLPNDRFSAERPEGSISTLTIQRTEQRDSAMYRCASSLRGYGYEQYFGPGTRLTVT.

The chain is built from TRBV6-2 or TRBV6-3 and TRBJ2-7, with D uncertain. Trimming cost V 2 bases and J 4 bases, with 6 bases left between them. This CDR3 spans 12 amino acids. Germline V gene sequence: CDR1 MNHEY, CDR2 SVGEGT. The CDR3 DNA sequence: TGTGCCAGCAGTTACGCGAAATACGAGCAGTACTTC. Translating gives CASSYAKYEQYF.

This chain connects TRBV30 to TRBJ1-5; 8 bases line up with TRBD1. The CDR3 sequence is 13 residues long. The junction had 3 bases not matched to a gene; V was cut back by 7 bases and J by 1 base. Germline CDR1 is GTSNPN and CDR2 is SVGIG (reference sequence). DNA for the CDR3: TGTGCCTATAGACAGGGGAGCAATCAGCCCCAGCATTTT. Its translation: CAYRQGSNQPQHF.

The chain has TRBV7-2 and TRBJ1-5; 9 bases line up with TRBD1. The CDR3 loop spans 14 amino acids. Germline V CDR1 and CDR2: SGHTA, FQGNSA. With 5 bases clipped from V and 6 bases from J, the junction kept 5 bases outside the gene matches. The CDR3 sequence: CASSERQGGQPQHF. CDR3 nucleotide sequence: TGTGCCAGCAGCGAGAGACAGGGGGGTCAGCCCCAGCATTTT.